The subject of this entry is one T cell receptor beta chain. Its antigen is not known. The sample originates from a study of CD8 T cells in ankylosing spondylitis. Via MiXCR, TCRdb re-called the 5' RACE reads, giving one row per CDR3 protein. The sample contains more than 150,000 distinct CDR3 sequences, about 13% of which appear only once. Findings and limits, study-wide: Reportedly, matched ankylosing spondylitis synovial fluid was significantly enriched for disease-linked clones.

The receptor was isolated from a male donor with ankylosing spondylitis or in good health (not recorded which). The specimen sequenced was blood, either unsorted or a sorted T cell fraction (not recorded which).

The CDR3 reads CATSRDPTENEKLFF. CDR3 in DNA: TGTGCCACCAGCAGAGATCCGACCGAGAATGAAAAACTGTTTTTT. The chain recombines TRBV15 with TRBJ1-4; D is uncertain. The CDR3 length is 15 residues. The germline CDR1 and CDR2 sequences are LNHNV and YYDKDF (reference sequence). V was shortened by 0 bases and J by 5 bases, with 10 bases between the two germline ends.